The 5 T cell receptor beta chains presented below share a single source sample, sequenced in a study of CD4+ T cells in melanoma. Assay used: immunoSEQ multiplex PCR; TCRdb lists only in-frame clones, some missing. This table holds tens of thousands of clones, roughly three quarters found once. Sequencing used tumor tissue. These TCRs come from a human donor with melanoma.

This clone has just one count. The chain recombines TRBV9 with TRBJ1-3; no definite D call. V was pared by 3 bases and J by 0 bases, with 13 bases between. From germline, CDR1 is SGDLS and CDR2 YYNGEE. The CDR3 extends over 16 amino acids. CDR3: CASSEAYRSSGNTIYF. The DNA for the CDR3 is TGTGCCAGCAGCGAAGCTTACAGAAGCTCTGGAAACACCATATATTTT. Together with reference TRBV9 and TRBJ1-3, the CDR3 gives the full variable domain: DSGVTQTPKHLITATGQRVTLRCSPRSGDLSVYWYQQSLDQGLQFLIQYYNGEERAKGNILERFSAQQFPDLHSELNLSSLELGDSALYFCASSEAYRSSGNTIYFGEGSWLTVV.

The gene calls are TRBV25-1 and TRBJ2-7, with TRBD1 identical over 7 bases. The J segment lost 3 bases and the V segment lost 2 bases, leaving 7 bases of the junction unmatched. This CDR3 is built from 15 residues. Germline loops: CDR1 MGHDK, CDR2 SYGVNS. CDR3 DNA sequence: TGTGCCAGCAGTGAAGGAACAGGGGCCTTCTACGAGCAGTACTTC. Amino acid sequence: CASSEGTGAFYEQYF.

The V call is TRBV9, the J call TRBJ1-6, with a tentative D call TRBD1 (5 bases). Trimming took 0 bases from V and 7 from J, leaving 14 bases between them. CDR1 and CDR2 from the germline V gene are SGDLS and YYNGEE. The CDR3 consists of 16 residues. The CDR3 loop is CASSVGPGSGNSPLHF. The CDR3 nucleotides are TGTGCCAGCAGCGTAGGCCCAGGGTCTGGCAATTCACCCCTCCACTTT.

The chain recombines TRBV5-6 with TRBJ2-1; D is ambiguous. V was pared by 2 bases and J by 9 bases, with 6 bases between. The CDR3 is 11 residues long. Looked up from germline, CDR1 is SGHDT and CDR2 is YYEEEE. CDR3: CASSLEVEQFF. The CDR3 DNA sequence: TGTGCCAGCAGCTTAGAGGTTGAGCAGTTCTTC.

V gene TRBV18 combines with J gene TRBJ1-1, with D unresolved. Trimming took 5 bases from V and 1 from J, leaving 11 bases between them. This CDR3 has 14 residues. Per germline, CDR1 KGHSH and CDR2 LQKENI. CDR3 amino acids: CASSGSPQNTEAFF. CDR3 sequence (DNA): TGTGCCAGCTCAGGTTCACCGCAGAACACTGAAGCTTTCTTT.